A single T cell receptor beta chain is shown here with its context. This specimen comes from a study of blood T cell repertoires in COVID-19. The wider study: Acute-phase and convalescent COVID-19 samples originated in the United States, Italy and Spain. The cDNA or gDNA used as material had been derived from T cells, B-cell-depleted T cells, or PBMCs.

In the original workflow: It was from reference gene primer amplification that nucleated cell counts were estimated. The table came from immunoSEQ multiplex PCR; TCRdb's copy has only in-frame clones and leaves some out. The V and J calls and clone size are taken from that table; D and trimming were inferred from the DNA. The sample records roughly 85,000 clones, 77% being singletons. The sequenced material came from peripheral blood. This clonotype was obtained from a human donor in a cohort sampled during active COVID-19.

CDR3 nucleotide sequence: TGTGCCAGCAAACCGACAGGGGGAGGGAATCAGCCCCAGCATTTT. Its protein is CASKPTGGGNQPQHF. V usage is TRBV28 and J usage is TRBJ1-5, with 9 bases aligning to TRBD1. V shed 7 bases and J 4 bases; nucleotides not matched to a gene: 8. Germline CDR1 and CDR2: MDHEN and SYDVKM. The CDR3 totals 15 residues.